The 21 T cell receptor beta chains listed next were all sequenced from one sample in a study of CD8 T cells in ankylosing spondylitis. TCRdb reprocessed the 5' RACE reads with MiXCR, giving one entry per CDR3 protein. The repertoire holds 150,000 to 200,000 distinct CDR3 sequences, with around 16% as singletons. Sequencing was done on a sample of blood, either unsorted or a sorted T cell fraction (not recorded which). Receptor source: a male donor with ankylosing spondylitis or in good health (not recorded which).

This clonotype was detected ten times or more. V usage is TRBV5-1 and J usage is TRBJ2-7; D unclear. The germline V gene has CDR1 SGHRS and CDR2 YFSETQ. The V gene lost 5 bases and the J gene lost 0 bases, with 12 bases spanning the gap. The CDR3 totals 14 residues. CDR3 sequence: CASSPDGSSYEQYF. The CDR3, as DNA: TGCGCCAGCAGTCCTGACGGAAGCTCCTACGAGCAGTACTTC.

This clonotype was picked up a small number of times. V is TRBV7-2 and J is TRBJ2-7, with TRBD2 matching 12 bases. Germline V gene lookup returns CDR1 SGHTA and CDR2 FQGNSA. After removal of 5 bases from V and 2 bases from J, the junction contained 7 bases not matched to a gene. This CDR3 has 16 amino acids. The CDR3 here is CASSPGTSGSTYEQYF. CDR3 bases: TGTGCCAGCAGCCCCGGGACTAGCGGGTCTACCTACGAGCAGTACTTC.

This clonotype was seen at least ten times. The chain carries TRBV12-3 or TRBV12-4 and TRBJ2-5, with D possibly being TRBD2 (6 bases). Trimming cost V 7 bases and J 3 bases, with 12 bases left between them. This CDR3 comprises 13 residues. The CDR3 is CASKGTFEETQYF. For the CDR3, the DNA is TGTGCCAGCAAGGGGACTTTCGAAGAGACCCAGTACTTC.

The table lists this clonotype with a few counts. This chain links TRBV7-2 with TRBJ1-3; TRBD1 agrees at 8 bases. Germline V lookup: CDR1 SGHTA, CDR2 FQGNSA. This CDR3 region has 16 residues. V lost 0 bases, J lost 2 bases, and 3 bases stayed unmatched. The CDR3 reads CASSLADRVAGNTIYF. Here the CDR3 DNA reads TGTGCCAGCAGCTTAGCGGACAGGGTCGCTGGAAACACCATATATTTT.

This clonotype was detected many times. The chain employs TRBV7-3 and TRBJ2-1; 7 bases map to TRBD2. This CDR3 spans 14 amino acids. Germline V gene lookup returns CDR1 SGHTA and CDR2 FQGTGA. Trimming cost V 4 bases and J 10 bases; bases outside gene matches: 10. The DNA for the CDR3 is TGTGCCAGCAGCTCTCTTGGCGGGAGCCAGGAGCAGTTCTTC. Protein product: CASSSLGGSQEQFF.

This clonotype appeared many times. CDR3 sequence reads: CASSQTSGTLTGELFF. The DNA of the CDR3 is TGCGCCAGCAGCCAGACATCCGGGACTCTAACCGGGGAGCTGTTTTTT. The chain is built from TRBV5-1 and TRBJ2-2, with D possibly being TRBD2 (6 bases). CDR3 size: 16 residues. V was clipped by 4 bases and J by 5 bases, with 18 bases between them. Germline loops: CDR1 SGHRS, CDR2 YFSETQ.

This clonotype appeared a single time. The chain uses TRBV28 and TRBJ1-2; D is uncertain. Germline values: CDR1 MDHEN, CDR2 SYDVKM. V shed 3 bases and J shed 8 bases, with 10 bases lying between them. The CDR3 length is 12 residues. As DNA, the CDR3 is TGTGCCAGCAGTTTGCCCCGATCGGGCTACACCTTC. This translates into CASSLPRSGYTF.

This chain links TRBV20-1 with TRBJ2-4; D may be TRBD2 (5 bases). Trimming stripped 4 bases from V and 2 bases from J, with 21 bases between. Germline-derived CDR1 and CDR2 are DFQATT and SNEGSKA (reference sequence). The CDR3 runs to 17 residues. The CDR3 DNA follows: TGCAGTGCTACGGACTTAGGGAAAGTTTTGACCAAAAACATTCAGTACTTC. Translated: CSATDLGKVLTKNIQYF.

This clonotype was observed once. A much larger clone lies one base from this, so it may be a read error. The CDR3 region is CASSFPGTGIDTYEQYF. CDR3 bases: TGTGCCAGCAGTTTCCCCGGGACAGGGATCGATACCTACGAGCAGTACTTC. The chain recombines TRBV28 with TRBJ2-7; 9 bases map to TRBD1. V trimming: 3 bases; J trimming: 2 bases; junction bases outside the gene matches: 11. Germline V gene lookup returns CDR1 MDHEN and CDR2 SYDVKM. The CDR3 runs to 17 residues. Based on the CDR3 plus reference TRBV28 and TRBJ2-7, the full variable domain is DVKVTQSSRYLVKRTGEKVFLECVQDMDHENMFWYRQDPGLGLRLIYFSYDVKMKEKGDIPEGYSVSREKKERFSLILESASTNQTSMYLCASSFPGTGIDTYEQYFGPGTRLTVT.

Only a few counts were recorded for this clonotype. The chain has TRBV28 and TRBJ2-3; D is ambiguous. V was trimmed by 4 bases and J by 0 bases, leaving 11 bases between them. The CDR3 runs to 15 residues. From germline, CDR1 is MDHEN and CDR2 SYDVKM. The CDR3 spells CASSSPPLSTDTQYF. The CDR3 DNA follows: TGTGCCAGCAGTTCACCGCCACTAAGCACAGATACGCAGTATTTT. The whole variable domain, remainder taken from reference TRBV28 and TRBJ2-3, is DVKVTQSSRYLVKRTGEKVFLECVQDMDHENMFWYRQDPGLGLRLIYFSYDVKMKEKGDIPEGYSVSREKKERFSLILESASTNQTSMYLCASSSPPLSTDTQYFGPGTRLTVL.

The chain uses TRBV28 and TRBJ2-7; perhaps TRBD1 as D (5 bases). Trimming removed 8 bases at V and 7 bases at J, with 27 bases between. This CDR3 has 16 residues. Germline loops: CDR1 MDHEN, CDR2 SYDVKM. Written as DNA, the CDR3 is TGTGCCAGCTTTTCCCGGCCCCGTCCCTATCAGGGAGAGCAGTACTTC. It translates to CASFSRPRPYQGEQYF.

The rearrangement links TRBV5-6 to TRBJ2-7; 9 bases align to TRBD1. CDR3 length: 14 amino acids. Germline assignment: CDR1 SGHDT and CDR2 YYEEEE. J was trimmed by 3 bases and V by 2 bases; bases with no gene match: 3. The CDR3: CASSLPGQGYEQYF. The CDR3 region has the DNA TGTGCCAGCAGCTTACCGGGACAGGGCTACGAGCAGTACTTC. Full variable domain (remainder filled in from reference TRBV5-6 and TRBJ2-7): DAGVTQSPTHLIKTRGQQVTLRCSPKSGHDTVSWYQQALGQGPQFIFQYYEEEERQRGNFPDRFSGHQFPNYSSELNVNALLLGDSALYLCASSLPGQGYEQYFGPGTRLTVT.

The chain employs TRBV5-4 and TRBJ2-1; no clear D gene. The ends were cut back, 0 bases at V and 8 bases at J, with 9 bases in the middle. CDR3 length: 13 amino acids. The germline V gene encodes CDR1 SGHNT and CDR2 YYREEE (reference sequence). The CDR3 sequence: CASSLVYRDEQFF. The CDR3 coding sequence is TGTGCCAGCAGCTTGGTCTACCGAGATGAGCAGTTCTTC.

The table lists this clonotype with a few counts. This chain connects TRBV28 to TRBJ2-5; D is unclear. The V end lost 8 bases, the J end lost 5 bases, and 18 bases lay between the germline ends. CDR3 size: 14 residues. CDR1 is MDHEN, CDR2 SYDVKM, per germline. Here the CDR3 DNA reads TGTGCCAGCCCAAACTGGGGTAGTTCGGAGACCCAGTACTTC. This encodes CASPNWGSSETQYF.

This clonotype was detected ten times or more. The chain couples TRBV10-3 to TRBJ2-7, with D possibly matching TRBD1 (5 bases). Per germline, CDR1 ENHRY and CDR2 SYGVKD. Trimming took off 5 bases at V and 2 bases at J, with 13 bases between the two ends. The CDR3 sequence is 14 residues long. The CDR3 region has the DNA TGTGCCATCAGTCAGACAGCATACACCTACGAGCAGTACTTC. Translation gives CAISQTAYTYEQYF.

Ten or more counts support this clonotype. This sequence joins TRBV6-1 and TRBJ1-5; D may be TRBD1 (6 bases). This CDR3 has 15 amino acids. Germline V gene sequence: CDR1 MNHNS, CDR2 SASEGT. Trimming removed 5 bases at V and 0 bases at J, with 11 bases between. DNA of the CDR3: TGTGCCAGCAGTACAGGGCTCCTTAGCAATCAGCCCCAGCATTTT. It is translated as CASSTGLLSNQPQHF.

V and J are TRBV4-1 and TRBJ2-7, with 8 bases identical to TRBD1. V gave up 1 base and J gave up 5 bases; unmatched junction bases: 4. This CDR3 region has 14 residues. Germline V gene sequence: CDR1 MGHRA, CDR2 YSYEKL. This CDR3 reads CASSQVGQGNEQYF. For the CDR3, the DNA is TGCGCCAGCAGCCAAGTAGGACAGGGCAACGAGCAGTACTTC.

This clonotype was found many times. J is TRBJ2-7 and V is TRBV27; TRBD2 matches 11 bases. CDR1 MNHEY and CDR2 SMNVEV come from the germline V gene (reference sequence). The CDR3 spans 15 residues. V dropped 5 bases and J dropped 1; count of bases not matched to a gene: 4. DNA of the CDR3: TGTGCCAGCAGTATGGGACTAGCGGAATCCTACGAGCAGTACTTC. This translates into CASSMGLAESYEQYF.

This chain uses TRBV9 with TRBJ2-2; no firm D call. Germline CDR1 and CDR2: SGDLS and YYNGEE. The CDR3 is 12 residues long. Between the trimmed V and J ends, which lost 3 bases and 6 bases, there was a span of 6 bases. The CDR3 loop is CASSDQSGELFF. CDR3 in DNA: TGTGCCAGCAGCGACCAATCCGGGGAGCTGTTTTTT. Combining the CDR3 with reference TRBV9 and TRBJ2-2 gives the whole variable domain DSGVTQTPKHLITATGQRVTLRCSPRSGDLSVYWYQQSLDQGLQFLIQYYNGEERAKGNILERFSAQQFPDLHSELNLSSLELGDSALYFCASSDQSGELFFGEGSRLTVL.

This clonotype was picked up many times. This chain links TRBV20-1 with TRBJ2-1, with 15 positions matching TRBD2. Trimming cost V 1 base and J 7 bases; bases outside gene matches: 2. The germline V gene has CDR1 DFQATT and CDR2 SNEGSKA (reference sequence). The CDR3 spans 15 residues. CDR3 in DNA: TGCAGTGCTAGAGTAGGACTAGCGGGAGGGAATGAGCAGTTCTTC. It codes for CSARVGLAGGNEQFF.

This clonotype has ten or more counts. The chain couples TRBV12-3 or TRBV12-4 to TRBJ1-1; TRBD1 might be the D (6 bases). Deletions cut 4 bases from V and 0 bases from J, with 9 bases between. This CDR3 spans 14 amino acids. The CDR3 DNA reads TGTGCCAGCAGTTATTACAGGGTGAACACTGAAGCTTTCTTT. Protein product: CASSYYRVNTEAFF.